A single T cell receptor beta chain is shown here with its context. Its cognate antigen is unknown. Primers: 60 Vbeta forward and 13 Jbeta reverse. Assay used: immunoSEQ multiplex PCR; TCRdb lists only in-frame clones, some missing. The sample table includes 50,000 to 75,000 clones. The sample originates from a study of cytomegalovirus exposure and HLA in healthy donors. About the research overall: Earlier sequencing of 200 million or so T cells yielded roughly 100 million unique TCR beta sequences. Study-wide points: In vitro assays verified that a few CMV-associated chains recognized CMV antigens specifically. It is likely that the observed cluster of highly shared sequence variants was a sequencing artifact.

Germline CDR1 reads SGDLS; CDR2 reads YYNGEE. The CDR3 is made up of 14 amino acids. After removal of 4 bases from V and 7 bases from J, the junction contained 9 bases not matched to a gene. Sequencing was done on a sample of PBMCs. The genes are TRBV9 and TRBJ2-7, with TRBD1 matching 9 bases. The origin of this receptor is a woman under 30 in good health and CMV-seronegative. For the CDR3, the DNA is TGTGCCAGCAGCCCCCGGACAGGGGACGGTGAGCAGTACTTC. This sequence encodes CASSPRTGDGEQYF.